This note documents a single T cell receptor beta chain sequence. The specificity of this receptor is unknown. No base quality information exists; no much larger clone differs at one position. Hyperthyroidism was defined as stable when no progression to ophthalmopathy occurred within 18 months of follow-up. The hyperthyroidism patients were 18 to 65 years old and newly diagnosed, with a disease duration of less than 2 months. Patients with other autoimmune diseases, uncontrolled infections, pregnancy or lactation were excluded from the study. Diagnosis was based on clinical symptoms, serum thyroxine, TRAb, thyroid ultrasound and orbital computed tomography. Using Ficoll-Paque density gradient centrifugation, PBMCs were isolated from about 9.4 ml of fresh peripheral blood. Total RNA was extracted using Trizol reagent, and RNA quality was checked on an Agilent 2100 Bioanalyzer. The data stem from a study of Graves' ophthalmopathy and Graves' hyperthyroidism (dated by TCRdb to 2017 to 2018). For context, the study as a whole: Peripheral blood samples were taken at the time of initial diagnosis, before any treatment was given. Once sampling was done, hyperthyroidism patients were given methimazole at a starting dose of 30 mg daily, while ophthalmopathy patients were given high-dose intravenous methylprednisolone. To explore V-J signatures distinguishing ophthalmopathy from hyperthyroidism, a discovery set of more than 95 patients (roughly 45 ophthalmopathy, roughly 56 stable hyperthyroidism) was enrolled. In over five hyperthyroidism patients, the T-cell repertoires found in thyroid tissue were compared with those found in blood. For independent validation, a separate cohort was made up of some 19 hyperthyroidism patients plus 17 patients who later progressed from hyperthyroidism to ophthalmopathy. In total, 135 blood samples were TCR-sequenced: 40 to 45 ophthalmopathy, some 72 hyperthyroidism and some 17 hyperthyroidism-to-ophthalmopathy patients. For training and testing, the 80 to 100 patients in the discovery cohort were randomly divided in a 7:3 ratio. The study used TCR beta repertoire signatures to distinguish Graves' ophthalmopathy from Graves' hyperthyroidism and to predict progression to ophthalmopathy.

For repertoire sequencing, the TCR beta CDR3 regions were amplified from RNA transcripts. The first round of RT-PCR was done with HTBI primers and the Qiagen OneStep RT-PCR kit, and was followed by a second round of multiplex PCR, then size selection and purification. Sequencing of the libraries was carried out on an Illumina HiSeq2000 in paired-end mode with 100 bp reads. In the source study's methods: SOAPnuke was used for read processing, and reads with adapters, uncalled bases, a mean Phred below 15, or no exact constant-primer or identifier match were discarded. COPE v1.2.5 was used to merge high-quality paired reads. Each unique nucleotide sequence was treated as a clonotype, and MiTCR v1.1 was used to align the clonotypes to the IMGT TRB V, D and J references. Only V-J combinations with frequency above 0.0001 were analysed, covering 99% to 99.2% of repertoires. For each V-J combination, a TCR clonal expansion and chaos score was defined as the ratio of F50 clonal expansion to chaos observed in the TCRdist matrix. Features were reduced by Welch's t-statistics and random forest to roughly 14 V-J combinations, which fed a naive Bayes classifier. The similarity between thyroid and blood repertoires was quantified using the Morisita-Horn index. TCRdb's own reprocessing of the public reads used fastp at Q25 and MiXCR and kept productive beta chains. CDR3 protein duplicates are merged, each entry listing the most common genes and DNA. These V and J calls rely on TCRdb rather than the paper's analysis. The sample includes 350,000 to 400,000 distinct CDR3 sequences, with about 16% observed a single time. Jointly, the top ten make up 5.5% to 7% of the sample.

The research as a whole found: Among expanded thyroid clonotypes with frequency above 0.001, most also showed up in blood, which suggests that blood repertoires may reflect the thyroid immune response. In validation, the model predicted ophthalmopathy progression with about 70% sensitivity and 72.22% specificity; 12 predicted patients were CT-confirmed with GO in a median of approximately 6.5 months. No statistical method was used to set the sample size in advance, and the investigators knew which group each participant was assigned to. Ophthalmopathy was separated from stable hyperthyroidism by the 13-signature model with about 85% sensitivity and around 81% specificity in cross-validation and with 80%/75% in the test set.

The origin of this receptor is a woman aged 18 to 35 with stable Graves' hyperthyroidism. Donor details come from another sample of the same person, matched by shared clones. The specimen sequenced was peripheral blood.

The CDR3 protein is CASSSNRGVDGYTF. The bases are TGTGCCAGCAGTTCCAACCGAGGGGTCGATGGCTACACCTTC. The sequence is built from TRBV6-5 and TRBJ1-2, and possibly TRBD1, on 5 matching bases. From a lookup of the germline V gene, CDR1 and CDR2 are MNHEY and SVGAGI. V and J lose 4 bases and 6 bases, and a span of 15 bases separates them. Spanning cysteine to phenylalanine, the CDR3 consists of 14 amino acids. Just CDR3 DNA is preserved here, 42 bases in frame from base 1.